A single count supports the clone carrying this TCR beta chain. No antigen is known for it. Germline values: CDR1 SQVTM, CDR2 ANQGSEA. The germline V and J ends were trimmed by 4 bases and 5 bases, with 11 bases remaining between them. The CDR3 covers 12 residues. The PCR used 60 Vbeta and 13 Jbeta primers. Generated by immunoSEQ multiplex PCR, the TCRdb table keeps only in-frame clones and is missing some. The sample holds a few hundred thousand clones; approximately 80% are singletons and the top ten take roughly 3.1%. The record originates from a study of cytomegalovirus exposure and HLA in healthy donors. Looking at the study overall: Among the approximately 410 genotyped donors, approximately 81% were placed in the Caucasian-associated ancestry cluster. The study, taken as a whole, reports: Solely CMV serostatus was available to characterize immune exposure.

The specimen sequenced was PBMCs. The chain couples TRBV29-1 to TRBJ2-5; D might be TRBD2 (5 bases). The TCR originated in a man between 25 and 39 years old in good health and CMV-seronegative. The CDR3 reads CSVVLSGETQYF. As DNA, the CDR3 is TGCAGCGTTGTGCTGTCGGGGGAGACCCAGTACTTC.